Described below is a single T cell receptor beta chain sequence and its context. Its antigen is still unknown. The cohort comprised approximately 700 healthy bone marrow donors. Cohort members were all nominally healthy when sampled, although unrecorded immune exposures were likely present. The donor was CMV seronegative and belonged to the group of over 350 seronegative cohort members. Each donor provided a peripheral blood sample, and peripheral blood mononuclear cells were used for TCR beta sequencing. Genomic DNA was extracted from the blood cell samples with the Qiagen DNeasy Blood Extraction Kit. Library preparation employed the immunoSEQ multiplex PCR assay. A mixture of 60 forward primers for TCR Vbeta segments and 13 reverse primers for TCR Jbeta segments was used in the multiplex PCR. The CDR3 region of rearranged TCR beta genes was amplified from genomic DNA by a multiplex PCR assay. The amplified TCR beta libraries were sequenced on the Illumina HiSeq System as 87-base-pair reads. Regarding the original processing steps: A later analysis counted 75 million to 100 million unique TCR beta chains across the 600 to 850 repertoires, and 9.5 million to 11 million of these chains were shared by at least two donors. To remove PCR and sequencing errors, raw reads were error-corrected and collapsed into unique sequences using a nearest-neighbor algorithm that merged closely related sequences. CDR3 sequences were aligned to IMGT reference sequences to assign V, D and J gene segments. For a sequence to be retained, at least a six-nucleotide match to both a V gene segment and a J gene segment was required. A rearrangement was called productive if the CDR3 had no stop codons and remained in frame with V and J, and every other rearrangement was called non-productive. CDR3 was defined according to IMGT convention as the region running from the second conserved V-encoded cysteine to the conserved J-encoded phenylalanine. Sequences without an unambiguous match to a single V gene segment were excluded from the earlier analysis of several hundred of the donors. In an earlier analysis of a few hundred of the donors, V segments were called functional above 56.7% productive rearrangements and were called segregating when the between-donor standard deviation exceeded 5%. A statistical classification framework was developed to diagnose cytomegalovirus status using the catalog of TCR beta chain sequences. In a later analysis, TCR nucleotide sequences were compared against IMGT/GENE-DB human TR gene sequences so that V and J genes could be assigned. The TCRdist pipeline was used in a later analysis to assign CDR3 sequences and most-parsimonious VDJ recombination scenarios. In a later analysis, each TCR beta chain was defined by its CDR3 amino acid sequence together with its V-gene family, and reads without a unique V-gene family were excluded. A later analysis removed several hundred highly shared, low-generation-probability nucleotide sequences to deal with suspected cross-contamination and a sequencing artifact. In a later analysis, a clonal expansion index was calculated for each public chain from normalized within-repertoire ranks of inferred template counts. Generation probabilities in a later analysis came from a VDJ recombination model fitted to out-of-frame rearrangements, and those results were checked against IGoR. Hypergeometric tests were used in a later analysis to score TCR-TCR, TCR-HLA and TCR-CMV co-occurrence, with a repertoire-size bias correction applied to the TCR pairs. False discovery rates were estimated in a later analysis by permuting HLA or CMV assignments 20 times. A later analysis grouped co-occurring TCRs with DBSCAN, adding TCRdist sequence similarity when clustering within HLA-allele-positive subsets. Co-occurrence clustering excluded repertoires with fewer than 30,000 or more than 120,000 public chains, plus five with anomalous nucleotide sharing. TCRdb mirrors the immuneACCESS table, restricted to in-frame sequences. Some clones are absent from its copies; in checked studies, under half trace to an unresolved V gene, and the reason for the others is unknown. V, J and clone size reflect that table, while D and trimming were determined from the DNA. The table for this sample lists about 160,000 clones. The top ten clonotypes cover about 2.2% of the sample.

Unmatched junction bases come to 8, with V trimmed by 3 bases and J by 11 bases. The CDR3 runs 13 residues from the cysteine to the phenylalanine. The CDR3 DNA has 39 bases and is translated from base 1. CDR1 and CDR2, looked up from the germline V gene, are SGHDN and FVKESK. The data belong to a study of cytomegalovirus exposure and HLA in healthy donors (dated by TCRdb to about 2017). Broadly, across the study: According to an earlier analysis of a few hundred of the donors, some 170 million T cells yielded 100 million or so unique TCR beta sequences and more than 250 Gb of sequence data. About 280 gigabases of sequencing data and around 80 million unique TCR sequences made up an early release that covered 500 to 650 HLA-typed donors. The genetic ancestry cluster associated with self-reported Caucasian donors included 65% to 90% of the approximately 410 genotyped donors. The study aimed to test whether signatures of past pathogen exposure could be identified by cataloging public T cell receptors. Using immunosequencing, the study profiled T cell repertoires from 666 subjects and related those repertoires to cytomegalovirus serostatus. A separate validation cohort of roughly 130 different subjects was used in addition to the 666-subject first cohort. High-throughput TCR immunosequencing, statistical association of individual TCRs with disease status, and machine learning were combined to predict cytomegalovirus infection status. To study patterns of TCR occurrence, a later analysis re-analyzed previously published TCR beta repertoires from 650 to 750 donors and added high-resolution HLA genotyping. Rather than using new phenotypic data, the later analysis identified candidate immune exposures from TCR beta sequences and from how often those sequences occurred across donors. An earlier analysis of nearly 600 of the donors applied high-throughput TCR beta sequencing to assess whether each TCR beta V gene segment acted as functional or pseudogenic. Donor age, sex, ethnicity and CMV serostatus were compiled alongside the repertoire data. A later genetic analysis took genome-wide SNP genotypes for about 60% of the roughly 670 donors and used that subset as a discovery cohort. Every discovery cohort repertoire had been produced on one sequencing platform. HLA typing included class I and class II loci at four-digit resolution. Typing coverage differed by locus: A, B, C, DRB1 and DQB1 were typed in about 629-640 donors, DQA1 in around 500, DPA1 in 600 to 610, and DPB1 in 472. Several DR-DQ haplotypes were treated as single units for association and clustering because of strong linkage in the cohort. Among 398 genotyped donors of the cohort, an average of about 240,000 unique TCR beta nucleotide sequences was sequenced per donor, of which 15% to 20% were non-productive. What the authors observed across the whole study: The authors suggested that the approach could potentially be extended to other disease states and immunological phenotypes. A later analysis found that most CMV-associated TCR beta chains appeared HLA-restricted, with HLA associations seemingly driven largely by CMV exposure. According to a later analysis, TCR association rates differed among HLA loci, with DRB1 alleles showing the most associated TCRs and HLA-C alleles showing the fewest. Correlated functional status among segregating V segments might be attributable to linkage disequilibrium, but an unknown experimental factor could not be ruled out. Because counts were too low, 15 to 20 rarely observed V segments, including chromosome 9 orphons, were excluded from the earlier analysis of 587 of the donors. In a later analysis, several top co-occurrence clusters were reported to appear linked to parvovirus B19, influenza, CMV and Epstein-Barr virus. When HLA alleles, especially DR and DQ, strongly co-occurred, attributing TCR associations to individual alleles was difficult. An earlier analysis of around 600 of the donors showed that most TCR beta V segments appeared in productive rearrangements either about 87% or about 30% of the time, which broadly matched IMGT annotations. In a later analysis, HLA-associated TCR beta chains showed more clonal expansion and lower generation probabilities than non-associated chains that were equally common. Roughly uniform sequencing depth across donors was assumed in presence/absence analyses, although this assumption may not hold. In a later analysis, 16,951 TCR beta sequences were associated with specific HLA alleles at a false discovery rate of 0.05. A further reported finding was that TCR beta sequences accurately predicted the HLA-A and HLA-B alleles for most subjects in the first cohort. Some IMGT-functional V segments, including TRBV6-2 and TRBV6-3, could not be told apart with the 87-base-pair reads, so those segments were excluded. Cytomegalovirus status was reported to be diagnosed by the classifier with high specificity and sensitivity in both the original and validation cohorts. The study listed around 160 TCR beta chains as associated with cytomegalovirus. In vitro tests confirmed that a few of the cytomegalovirus-associated TCR beta chains recognize cytomegalovirus antigens. Across donors, most TCR sequences were observed very rarely, whereas some public TCRs were present in many individuals. Because some donors lacked HLA typing at each locus, the association tests relied only on the typed subset. Compared with the approximately 710-donor mean, donors in an Asian-associated ancestry cluster had fewer N-insertions in productive TCRs, according to a later genetic analysis. A cluster of highly shared sequence variants was judged likely to be a technical artifact of the sequencing pipeline. The cohort was sequenced for TCR beta chains only, and without alpha or paired-chain data the features that could be detected were limited. For the cohort, immune exposure information was limited to CMV serostatus. V-gene and J-gene trimming of TCR beta chains was associated with a missense DCLRE1C variant in a later genetic analysis, and the association was replicated in an independent cohort.

The sequenced material came from PBMCs. The sequence links TRBV14 to TRBJ1-1, with 8 bases aligning to TRBD1. The sequence was obtained from a young man in good health and CMV-seronegative. The sequenced DNA: TGTGCCAGCAGCCAGTGGACAGGGCGTAGGGCTTTCTTT. It is translated as CASSQWTGRRAFF.